This T cell receptor beta chain was obtained from a study of patients and donors after allogeneic stem cell transplantation. TCRdb called the RT-PCR reads again in MiXCR, with one record for every CDR3 protein. This sample has about 230,000 distinct CDR3 sequences, with 11% to 15% found just once. Ten or more counts support this clonotype. Unmatched junction bases numbered 9, after V lost 6 bases and J lost 6 bases. The CDR3 contains 15 residues. Sequences were obtained from blood, either unsorted or a sorted T cell fraction (not recorded which). The rearrangement uses TRBV12-3 or TRBV12-4 and TRBJ2-2; the match to TRBD1 covers 8 bases. The receptor comes from a human donor who was either an allogeneic HSCT recipient or a stem cell or donor lymphocyte infusion donor (not recorded which). It is not recorded whose cells these are; they may come from a transplant donor. The CDR3 protein is CASRVGQVLPGELFF. CDR3 nucleotide sequence: TGTGCCAGCAGGGTGGGACAGGTTTTACCCGGGGAGCTGTTTTTT.